This T cell receptor (beta chain) is from a study of early T cells in non-severe SARS-CoV-2 infection (dated by TCRdb to the early 2020s). The study in broad terms: Bulk RNA from unsorted whole blood was used for TCR sequencing, so alpha and beta chains could not be paired.

This clonotype has only a few counts. There is no known antigen for this receptor. No base-level quality is on record; no much larger clone is a single base apart. The receptor library was made with 5' RACE. Sequencing instrument: NextSeq 500. The TCR library protocol attached unique molecular identifiers to individual cDNA molecules to correct for sequencing error and PCR bias. Both TCR alpha and beta chains were sequenced, and tight co-correlation was observed between alpha and beta sequence abundances in each sample. Per the source publication's procedure: Decombinator V4 was used to annotate the V gene, J gene and CDR3 of the TCR sequences. TCRs were defined as expanded if a significant change between any two time points was detected under a Poisson model with p below 0.0001. TCR abundances were normalised to the total number of TCRs sequenced per sample and expressed as counts per million. TRAV1-2 paired with TRAJ12, TRAJ20 or TRAJ33 defined MAIT TCRs, while TRAV10 paired with TRAJ18 defined iNKT TCRs. VDJdb, accessed 1 November 2021, was searched for CMV, EBV and SARS-CoV-2 annotated TCRs, excluding TCRs annotated for multiple antigens. TCRdb itself trimmed the public reads at Q25 with fastp, ran MiXCR and retained productive beta chains. CDR3 protein duplicates are merged, each entry listing the most common genes and DNA. None of the V and J calls come from the authors' own analysis; TCRdb made them. For this sample the table gives 55,000 or so distinct CDR3 sequences, of which about 6.1% were detected only once. The ten most abundant clones make up around 5% of the sample.

A case-control design nested within a healthcare worker cohort in London, UK, was used, with weekly nasopharyngeal swab PCR tests and blood sampling performed. Healthcare workers were recruited during the week of the UK lockdown, between 23 and 31 March 2020, and followed weekly for up to about 15 weeks. Results and caveats for the whole study, not just this receptor: VDJdb matching was skewed toward anti-spike CD8 responses, so virus-specific expansions were likely underestimated and private and CD4 specificities were missed.

The germline V gene supplies CDR1 MGHDK and CDR2 SYGVNS. V drops 10 bases and J drops 5 bases, leaving 14 bases in between. Counted from cysteine to phenylalanine, this CDR3 has 12 amino acids. CDR3 DNA is the only sequence kept; it has 36 bases, read in frame from the first base. In this chain, TRBV25-1 is recombined with TRBJ1-1; possibly the D gene is TRBD1, per 6 matching bases. The source is an adult who was a healthcare worker with PCR-confirmed SARS-CoV-2 infection or an uninfected control (not recorded which). Sequencing used whole blood, obtained at baseline. The CDR3 region reads CATPRGRTEAFF. The DNA sequence reads TGTGCCACCCCGAGGGGGAGGACTGAAGCTTTCTTT.